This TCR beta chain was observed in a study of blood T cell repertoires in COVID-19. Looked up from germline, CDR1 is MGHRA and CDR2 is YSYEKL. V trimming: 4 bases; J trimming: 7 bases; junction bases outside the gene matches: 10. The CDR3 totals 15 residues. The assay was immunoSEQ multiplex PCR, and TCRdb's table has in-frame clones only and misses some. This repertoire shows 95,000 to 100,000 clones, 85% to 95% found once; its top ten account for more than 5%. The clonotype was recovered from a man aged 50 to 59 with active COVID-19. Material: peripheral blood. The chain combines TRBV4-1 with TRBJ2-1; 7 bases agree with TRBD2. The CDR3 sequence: CASSRSRQRDNEQFF. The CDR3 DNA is TGCGCCAGCAGCCGCAGCCGCCAGCGGGATAATGAGCAGTTCTTC.